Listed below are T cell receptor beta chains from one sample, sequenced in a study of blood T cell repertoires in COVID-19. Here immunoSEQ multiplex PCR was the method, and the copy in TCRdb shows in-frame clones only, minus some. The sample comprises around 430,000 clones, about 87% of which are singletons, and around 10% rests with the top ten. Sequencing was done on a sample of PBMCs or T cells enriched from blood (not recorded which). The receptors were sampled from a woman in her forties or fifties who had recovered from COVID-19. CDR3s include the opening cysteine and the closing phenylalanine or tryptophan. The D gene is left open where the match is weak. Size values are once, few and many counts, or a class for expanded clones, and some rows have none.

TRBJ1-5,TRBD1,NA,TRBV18,TGTGCCAGCTCATTCGACAGGGGTCAGCCCCAGCATTTT,CASSFDRGQPQHF
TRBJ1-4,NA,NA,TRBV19,TGTGCCAGTAGATCTCGGCAGGCTGAAAAACTGTTTTTT,CASRSRQAEKLFF
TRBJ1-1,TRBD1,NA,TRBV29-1,TGCAGCGTTGGAACGACAGGGGTTGGCACTGAAGCTTTCTTT,CSVGTTGVGTEAFF
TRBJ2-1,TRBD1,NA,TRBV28,TGTGCCAGCAGTTCATCAGGAACCGCGACAGGGTTTTACAATGAGCAGTTCTTC,CASSSSGTATGFYNEQFF
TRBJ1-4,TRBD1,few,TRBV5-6,TGTGCCAGCAGCCCGACAGGGCCTAATGAAAAACTGTTTTTT,CASSPTGPNEKLFF
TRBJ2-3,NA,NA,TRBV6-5,TGTGCCAGCAGTTACTCCGGCGGGGTGGAGACAGATACGCAGTATTTT,CASSYSGGVETDTQYF
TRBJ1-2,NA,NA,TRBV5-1,TGCGCCAGCAGCTCCCAGGGGTCGGGCTACACCTTC,CASSSQGSGYTF
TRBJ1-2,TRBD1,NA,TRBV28,TGTGCCAGCAGGGACAGGAGCTATGGCTACACCTTC,CASRDRSYGYTF
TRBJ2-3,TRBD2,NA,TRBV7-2,TGTGCCAGCAGCTTAAGAGCGGGGGCTAGCACAGATACGCAGTATTTT,CASSLRAGASTDTQYF
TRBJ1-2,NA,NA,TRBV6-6,TGTGCCAGCAGCCCCCCCCGGGACAAGGAGGGCTACACCTTC,CASSPPRDKEGYTF
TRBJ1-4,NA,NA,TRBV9,TGTGCCAGCAGCGTAGGAGGCGGTGACCGTAATGAAAAACTGTTTTTT,CASSVGGGDRNEKLFF
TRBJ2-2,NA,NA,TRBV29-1,TGCAGCGGGAGGGAAGGGAGCGGTGACACCGGGGAGCTGTTTTTT,CSGREGSGDTGELFF
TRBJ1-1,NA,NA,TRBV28,TGTGCCAGCAGTTCCGACTGGCGGACTGAAGCTTTCTTT,CASSSDWRTEAFF
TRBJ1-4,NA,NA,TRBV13,TGTGCCAGCAGCTTTGGGGGCCGGGACCTACCAGAAAAACTGTTTTTT,CASSFGGRDLPEKLFF
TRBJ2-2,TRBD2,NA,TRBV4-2,TGTGCCAGCAGCCACCCGGGACTAGCGGGGGGAGACACCGGGGAGCTGTTTTTT,CASSHPGLAGGDTGELFF
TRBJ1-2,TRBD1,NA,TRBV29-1,TGCAGCGTTGAGTTGGTGGGGACAGGGGCGCGTGGCTACACCTTC,CSVELVGTGARGYTF